The rows below give T cell receptor beta chains drawn from one sample of a study of T-cell memory formation after mild COVID-19. TCRdb used MiXCR to reprocess the 5' RACE reads, holding one entry per CDR3 protein. The table lists fewer than 350,000 distinct CDR3 sequences, over 15% of them singletons. Source material: PBMCs or a T cell subset sorted from them (not recorded which). These receptors all come from a man in his late teens or twenties who had mild COVID-19 (a few samples of this study predate the infection). Cell type and time point are not known. CDR3s include the opening cysteine and the closing phenylalanine or tryptophan.

TRBJ1-5	TRBV20-1	CSAREGLAQPQHF
TRBJ2-2	TRBV20-1	CSATRGTGGNTGELFF
TRBJ1-1	TRBV28	CASSFREGAFF
TRBJ1-5	TRBV6-5	CASADRDSRNQPQHF
TRBJ1-2	TRBV7-2	CASSPTLRGYTF
TRBJ2-2	TRBV7-3	CASSPSGGWNTGELFF
TRBJ2-3	TRBV15	CATSRVPGLARFRDTQYF
TRBJ2-2	TRBV5-1	CASSATSGNTGELFF
TRBJ1-5	TRBV19	CASRARGGSLPQHF
TRBJ2-7	TRBV7-6	CASSSGVRGSSYEQYF
TRBJ1-2	TRBV7-9	CATERGIQYGYTF
TRBJ2-7	TRBV3-1	CASSQGLATYEQYF
TRBJ2-5	TRBV7-8	CASSRRAGRKETQYF
TRBJ2-1	TRBV7-2	CASSGTIEQFF
TRBJ2-7	TRBV13	CASSLAGRAYEQYF
TRBJ2-5	TRBV15	CATSRDWASGAKETQYF
TRBJ2-5	TRBV24-1	CATSETETQYF
TRBJ1-2	TRBV2	CASSRVYGYTF
TRBJ2-5	TRBV14	CASSQDALRETQYF
TRBJ1-1	TRBV6-5	CASSPLRKNTEAFF
TRBJ2-7	TRBV9	CASSVGLASGGTYEQYF
TRBJ2-6	TRBV5-1	CASQTSPGANVLTF
TRBJ2-6	TRBV20-1	CSATRTGAGANVLTF